This TCR beta chain was sequenced for a study of blood T cell repertoires in COVID-19 (dated by TCRdb to about 2020). Looking at the study overall: Samples covering the acute and convalescent phases of COVID-19 were provided by collaborators in the United States, Italy and Spain. The repertoires were released in a freely available public database meant as a resource for research on the immune response to SARS-CoV-2. A de-identified subject ID, COVID-19 status, age in years and sex were almost always included in the sample metadata. Samples were obtained from the ongoing ImmuneRACE study (first 160 participants) and from approximately 1,200 subjects provided by 6 global collaborators. HLA class I and class II types, where available, came from metadata supplied by the sample provider rather than from assay-based typing. The prospective study material was composed of cDNA or gDNA derived from T cells, B-cell-depleted T cells, or PBMCs. Deeply sampled blood TCRbeta repertoires from subjects exposed to, actively infected with, or recovered from COVID-19 were included in the dataset.

Concerning this clone: There is no known antigen for this receptor. Per-base quality was not reported, and no clone a single base away is much larger than it.

One collaborating source in Seattle enrolled patients while the patients were actively infected and followed the patients over time throughout the course of disease. Whole blood was collected in K2EDTA tubes by collaborating institutions according to the institutions' own protocols. For TCRbeta analysis, collaborator samples were shipped as frozen whole blood, as isolated PBMCs, or as DNA extracted from either sample type. Summary of the overall study and its limitations: The quantity of clinical and demographic metadata differed by source and by participant and was supplied without curation.

The immunoSEQ Assay, a bias-controlled multiplex PCR, was used to amplify TCRbeta CDR3 regions from genomic DNA. Turning to the authors' computational methods: The number of nucleated cells in each sample was estimated by amplification of reference gene primers within the assay. Sequence reads were collapsed and filtered to measure the absolute abundance of every unique TCRbeta CDR3 rearrangement. For each sample, productive Simpson clonality was calculated by taking the square root of Simpson's diversity index across productive rearrangements. In its TCRdb copy, this immuneACCESS table keeps in-frame sequences only and misses some clones. Where compared with another copy, unresolved V genes explain less than half of these, and the others have no known cause. The V and J calls and the clone size are those of that table, but D and trimming were determined from the DNA. This sample holds a few hundred thousand clones; approximately 90% were observed only once. Roughly 0.84% of the sample is in the top ten clones.

The clonotype comes from a man in his late teens or twenties with COVID-19, enrolled during active disease. The sequenced sample consisted of peripheral blood.

The DNA reads TGTGCCAGCAGTGAAGCGCTTCGGGGACACCTGGCGGAGCAGTACTTC. Its translation is CASSEALRGHLAEQYF. This chain is built from TRBV2 and TRBJ2-7; D gene: possibly TRBD1, on 6 matching bases. V is cut by 0 bases and J by 7 bases, and the space between the germline ends is 19 bases. The CDR3 runs 16 residues from the cysteine to the phenylalanine. Just the 48-base CDR3 DNA is kept, in frame starting at base 1. The germline V gene gives CDR1 as SNHLY and CDR2 as FYNNEI.